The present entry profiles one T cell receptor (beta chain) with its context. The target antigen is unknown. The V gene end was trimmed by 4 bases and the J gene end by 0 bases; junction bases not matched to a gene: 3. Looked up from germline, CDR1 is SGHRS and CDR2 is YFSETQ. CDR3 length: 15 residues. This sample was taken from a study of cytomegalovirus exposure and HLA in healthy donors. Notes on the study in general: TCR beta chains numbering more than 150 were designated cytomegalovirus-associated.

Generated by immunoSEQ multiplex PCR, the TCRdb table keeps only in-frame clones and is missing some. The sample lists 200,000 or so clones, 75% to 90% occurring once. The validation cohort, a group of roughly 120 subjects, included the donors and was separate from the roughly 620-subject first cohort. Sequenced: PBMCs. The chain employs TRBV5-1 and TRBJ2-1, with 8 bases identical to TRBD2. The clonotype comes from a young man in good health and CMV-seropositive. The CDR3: CASSKSGSSYNEQFF. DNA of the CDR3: TGCGCCAGCAGCAAGAGCGGGAGCTCCTACAATGAGCAGTTCTTC.